This TCR beta chain was found in a study of blood T cell repertoires in COVID-19. Study background: Some COVID-19 samples were acute and others convalescent; all came from the United States, Italy and Spain. PBMCs, B-cell-depleted T cells, or T cells provided the cDNA or gDNA that made up the material.

Only in-frame clones appear in the TCRdb table, and some are missing; sequencing was by immunoSEQ multiplex PCR. The table records around 68,000 clones, roughly 87% of them present only once. The CDR3 totals 14 residues. V was pared by 3 bases and J by 0 bases, with 6 bases between. Germline CDR1 is LGHDT and CDR2 is YNNKEL (reference sequence). The chain joins TRBV3-1 (or the pseudogene TRBV3-2) to TRBJ1-5; D is unclear. Sequencing was performed on peripheral blood. This receptor was obtained from a man aged 45-65 years with active COVID-19. CDR3 in amino acids: CASSHQDSNQPQHF. The CDR3, as DNA: TGTGCCAGCAGCCACCAGGATAGCAATCAGCCCCAGCATTTT.